These T cell receptor beta chains were read from a single sample in a study of metastatic and nonmetastatic thyroid tumors. TCRdb re-processed the PCR reads through MiXCR. The sample comprises approximately 13,000 clones, about 33% of which are singletons, and 10% to 15% rests with the top ten. What was sequenced was tumor tissue. These receptor sequences come from a male donor with papillary thyroid cancer or a benign thyroid nodule (not recorded which). Some clones in this sample may be carry-over from other donors' samples. The CDR3 runs from the conserved cysteine through the conserved F or W. Fields, in order: clone size, J gene, D gene, V gene, CDR3 DNA, CDR3 protein. A D gene is named only where the DNA matches it firmly. The size entry is marked missing in some rows and otherwise reads once, few, many or a size class.

abundance: once
j_gene: TRBJ2-1
d_gene: TRBD2
v_gene: TRBV11-2
CDR3nt: TGTGCCAGCAGCTTTGGGAGGGAACACAATGAGCAGTTCTTC
CDR3aa: CASSFGREHNEQFF

abundance: medium-sized
j_gene: TRBJ1-1
d_gene: .
v_gene: TRBV10-3
CDR3nt: TGTGCCACCTTTCGGGGCAGACAGAACACTGAAGCTTTCTTT
CDR3aa: CATFRGRQNTEAFF

abundance: few
j_gene: TRBJ1-2
d_gene: TRBD1
v_gene: TRBV5-1
CDR3nt: TGCGCCAGCAGCTTGGCCTGGGGACAGGGGGTTTATGGCTACACCTTC
CDR3aa: CASSLAWGQGVYGYTF

abundance: few
j_gene: TRBJ2-3
d_gene: .
v_gene: TRBV2
CDR3nt: TGTGCCAGCAGCGAGACGGGATCTAGCACAGATACGCAGTATTTT
CDR3aa: CASSETGSSTDTQYF

abundance: .
j_gene: TRBJ1-5
d_gene: .
v_gene: TRBV15
CDR3nt: TGTGCCACCAGCAAATTCGCTGGGGAGCCCCAGAATTTT
CDR3aa: CATSKFAGEPQNF

abundance: .
j_gene: TRBJ1-6
d_gene: .
v_gene: TRBV11-1
CDR3nt: TGTGCCAGCAGCTGGCGGCCTTTCGACTTCAATTCACCCCTCCACTTT
CDR3aa: CASSWRPFDFNSPLHF

abundance: .
j_gene: TRBJ2-1
d_gene: .
v_gene: TRBV11-2
CDR3nt: TGTGCCAGCAGCGCACGACTCGGCGGCTCCTACAATGAGCAGTTCTTC
CDR3aa: CASSARLGGSYNEQFF

abundance: .
j_gene: TRBJ2-2
d_gene: .
v_gene: TRBV11-2
CDR3nt: TGTGCCAGCAGCCCACGGGACATCTACACCGGGGAGCTGTTTTTT
CDR3aa: CASSPRDIYTGELFF

abundance: .
j_gene: TRBJ2-1
d_gene: .
v_gene: TRBV18
CDR3nt: TGTGCCAGCTCACCACCACAACGGGGTCCCCTAAGCTCCTACAATGAGCAGTTCTTC
CDR3aa: CASSPPQRGPLSSYNEQFF

abundance: few
j_gene: TRBJ2-2
d_gene: TRBD1
v_gene: TRBV24-1
CDR3nt: TGTGCCACCAGTGATTCGGGGACAGGGGTCACCGGGGAGCTGTTTTTT
CDR3aa: CATSDSGTGVTGELFF

abundance: few
j_gene: TRBJ2-3
d_gene: .
v_gene: TRBV12-3/TRBV12-4
CDR3nt: TGTGCCAGCAGCCGCATTCCATTTGCAGATACGCAGTATTTT
CDR3aa: CASSRIPFADTQYF

abundance: once
j_gene: TRBJ1-4
d_gene: .
v_gene: TRBV5-4
CDR3nt: TGTGCCAGCAGCATCCAACAGGGATTCGAGGGAAAACTGTTTTTT
CDR3aa: CASSIQQGFEGKLFF

abundance: .
j_gene: TRBJ1-1
d_gene: .
v_gene: TRBV7-3
CDR3nt: TGTGCCAGCAGCGTCACAGAGAACACTGAAGCTTTCTTT
CDR3aa: CASSVTENTEAFF

abundance: few
j_gene: TRBJ2-2
d_gene: TRBD2
v_gene: TRBV6-1
CDR3nt: TGTGCCAGCTCCGAAACCGGGACTAGCGACACCGGGGAGCTGTTTTTT
CDR3aa: CASSETGTSDTGELFF

abundance: .
j_gene: TRBJ1-6
d_gene: .
v_gene: TRBV6-5
CDR3nt: TGTGCCAGCAGTTACTGGAATTCACCCCTCCACTTT
CDR3aa: CASSYWNSPLHF

abundance: .
j_gene: TRBJ2-1
d_gene: .
v_gene: TRBV6-5
CDR3nt: TGTGCCAGCAGTTCCTCCTCCTACAATGAGCAGTTCTTC
CDR3aa: CASSSSSYNEQFF

abundance: few
j_gene: TRBJ1-2
d_gene: TRBD1
v_gene: TRBV6-1
CDR3nt: TGTGCCAGCAGACCGGGACAGGAAAACTATGGCTACACCTTC
CDR3aa: CASRPGQENYGYTF

abundance: many
j_gene: TRBJ2-3
d_gene: .
v_gene: TRBV6-1
CDR3nt: TGTGCCAGCACCGTAGGGGGGGGCGCAGATACGCAGTATTTT
CDR3aa: CASTVGGGADTQYF

abundance: .
j_gene: TRBJ2-7
d_gene: TRBD1
v_gene: TRBV6-2/TRBV6-3
CDR3nt: TGTGCCAGCAGTTACCCGGTCGGGACAGGGCAGCGAACGAACGCCTACGAGCAGTACTTC
CDR3aa: CASSYPVGTGQRTNAYEQYF

abundance: few
j_gene: TRBJ2-5
d_gene: TRBD2
v_gene: TRBV19
CDR3nt: TGTGCCAGTAGTACCTTAGCGGGAGTAGAGACCCAGTACTTC
CDR3aa: CASSTLAGVETQYF

abundance: .
j_gene: TRBJ1-1
d_gene: .
v_gene: TRBV6-1
CDR3nt: TGTGCCAGCAGCCTTACAGGGAACACTGAAGCTTTCTTT
CDR3aa: CASSLTGNTEAFF

abundance: .
j_gene: TRBJ1-2
d_gene: .
v_gene: TRBV19
CDR3nt: TGTGCCAGTAGTATAGCCCCACGAGCTAACTATGGCTACACCTTC
CDR3aa: CASSIAPRANYGYTF

abundance: once
j_gene: TRBJ1-4
d_gene: TRBD1
v_gene: TRBV9
CDR3nt: TGTGCCAGCAGCGTAGCTTCAGGGGGCGCCCCTAATGAAAAACTGTTTTTT
CDR3aa: CASSVASGGAPNEKLFF

abundance: .
j_gene: TRBJ2-3
d_gene: .
v_gene: TRBV6-1
CDR3nt: TGTGCCAGCAGTGAATCAGGGGAGCGAGATACGCAGTATTTT
CDR3aa: CASSESGERDTQYF

abundance: .
j_gene: TRBJ2-1
d_gene: TRBD1
v_gene: TRBV2
CDR3nt: TGTGCCAGCAGTGACAAGGGACAGGGGGCGTATGAGCAGTTCTTC
CDR3aa: CASSDKGQGAYEQFF

abundance: .
j_gene: TRBJ2-7
d_gene: .
v_gene: TRBV10-2
CDR3nt: TGCGCCAGCAGTGAGTACAGGAACTACGAGCAGTACTTC
CDR3aa: CASSEYRNYEQYF